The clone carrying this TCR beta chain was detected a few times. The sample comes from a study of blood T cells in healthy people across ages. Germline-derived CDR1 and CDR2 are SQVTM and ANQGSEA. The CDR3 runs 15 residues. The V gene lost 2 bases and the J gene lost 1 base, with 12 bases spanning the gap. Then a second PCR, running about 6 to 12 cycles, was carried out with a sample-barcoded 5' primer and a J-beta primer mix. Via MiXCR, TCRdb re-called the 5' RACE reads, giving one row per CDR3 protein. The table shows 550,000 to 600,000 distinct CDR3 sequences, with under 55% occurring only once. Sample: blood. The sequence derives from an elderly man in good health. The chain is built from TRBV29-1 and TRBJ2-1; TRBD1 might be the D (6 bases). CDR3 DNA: TGCAGCGTTGAACGCAGGGGCAGATCCTACAATGAGCAGTTCTTC. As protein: CSVERRGRSYNEQFF.